What follows describes a single T cell receptor (beta chain). Its antigen is as yet unknown. Through a sample-barcoded 5' primer and a J-beta primer mix, a second PCR was run for roughly 6 to 12 cycles. Each CDR3 protein is one row after TCRdb ran MiXCR on the 5' RACE reads. The sample shows 1,500,000 or so distinct CDR3 sequences, almost 60% of them seen only once. The sample originates from a study of blood T cells in healthy people across ages. Notes on the study in general: Age advanced and TCR beta diversity per million T cells fell, roughly linearly.

Every donor gave ten milliliters of peripheral blood. The sequenced material came from blood. This receptor was obtained from a man younger than 30 in good health.

The CDR3 sequence is CASGSGGETQYF. The CDR3 bases are TGTGCCAGCGGGTCCGGGGGTGAGACCCAGTACTTC. The chain couples TRBV12-3 or TRBV12-4 to TRBJ2-5; D possibly corresponds to TRBD2 (6 bases). The length of the CDR3 is 12 residues. The V and J ends lost 8 bases and 5 bases respectively, with 12 bases between them.